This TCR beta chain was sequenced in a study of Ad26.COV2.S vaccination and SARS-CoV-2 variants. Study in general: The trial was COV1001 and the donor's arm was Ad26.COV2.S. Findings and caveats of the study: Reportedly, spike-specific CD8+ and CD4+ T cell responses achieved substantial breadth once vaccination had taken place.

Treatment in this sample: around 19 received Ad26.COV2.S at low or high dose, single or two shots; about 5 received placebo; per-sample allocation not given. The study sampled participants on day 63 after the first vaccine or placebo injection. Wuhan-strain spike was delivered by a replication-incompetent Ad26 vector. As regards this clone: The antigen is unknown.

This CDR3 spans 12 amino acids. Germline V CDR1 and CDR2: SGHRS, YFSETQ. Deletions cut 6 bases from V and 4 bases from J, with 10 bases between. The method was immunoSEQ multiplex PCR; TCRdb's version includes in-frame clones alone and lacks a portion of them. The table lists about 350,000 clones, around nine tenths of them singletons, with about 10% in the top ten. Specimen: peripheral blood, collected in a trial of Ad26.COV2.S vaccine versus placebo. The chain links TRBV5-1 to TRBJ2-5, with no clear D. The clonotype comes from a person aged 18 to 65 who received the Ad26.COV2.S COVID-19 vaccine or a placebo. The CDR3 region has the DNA TGCGCCAGCAACCCAGGACGAGAGACCCAGTACTTC. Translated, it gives CASNPGRETQYF.